The 6 T cell receptor beta chains listed next were all sequenced from one sample in a study of blood T cell repertoires in COVID-19. The table came from immunoSEQ multiplex PCR; TCRdb's copy has only in-frame clones and leaves some out. The repertoire has 350,000 to 500,000 clones, 70% to 90% of them found once; the top ten carry 0.8% to 0.9%. Input material: peripheral blood. Receptor source: a man aged 18 to 30 with COVID-19, enrolled during active disease.

The chain links TRBV2 to TRBJ1-2; a possible D gene is TRBD1 (6 bases). Trimming shortened V by 5 bases and J by 4 bases, and 14 bases separated the two germline ends. Germline V gene data show CDR1 as SNHLY and CDR2 as FYNNEI. CDR3 length: 14 residues. The CDR3 DNA is TGTGCCAGCAGTCAAACAGGGCGATCCTATGGCTACACCTTC. It yields the protein CASSQTGRSYGYTF. The full variable domain, completed using reference TRBV2 and TRBJ1-2, is EPEVTQTPSHQVTQMGQEVILRCVPISNHLYFYWYRQILGQKVEFLVSFYNNEISEKSEIFDDQFSVERPDGSNFTLKIRSTKLEDSAMYFCASSQTGRSYGYTFGSGTRLTVV.

V usage is TRBV29-1 and J usage is TRBJ2-2; maybe TRBD2 (5 bases). Trimming took off 7 bases at V and 5 bases at J, with 20 bases between the two ends. The germline V gene has CDR1 SQVTM and CDR2 ANQGSEA. The CDR3 covers 15 residues. CDR3 loop: CSALQIDSVTGELFF. In nucleotides, the CDR3 is TGCAGCGCCCTGCAGATAGATAGCGTTACCGGGGAGCTGTTTTTT.

This chain uses TRBV6-1 with TRBJ2-7; D possibly corresponds to TRBD1 (5 bases). Trimming shortened V by 3 bases and J by 3 bases, and 15 bases separated the two germline ends. The CDR3 extends over 15 amino acids. CDR1 and CDR2 from the germline V gene are MNHNS and SASEGT. CDR3 region: CASSDNPTENYEQYF. The DNA of the CDR3 is TGTGCCAGCAGTGATAATCCGACAGAGAACTACGAGCAGTACTTC.

This chain joins TRBV11-2 and TRBJ2-3, with 8 bases identical to TRBD1. From germline, CDR1 is SGHAT and CDR2 FQNNGV. The CDR3 is 15 residues long. V shed 5 bases and J 7 bases; nucleotides not matched to a gene: 11. This CDR3 reads CASSAGQGRGNTQYF. The CDR3 DNA reads TGTGCCAGCAGCGCCGGACAGGGTAGGGGAAATACGCAGTATTTT.

This chain uses TRBV7-9 with TRBJ1-2, with 9 bases fitting TRBD1. Germline V lookup: CDR1 SEHNR, CDR2 FQNEAQ (reference sequence). The CDR3 contains 16 residues. J lost 2 bases, V lost 5 bases, and 9 bases had no gene match. The CDR3 nucleotides are TGTGCCAGCAGCCTGCCCTGGGACAGGGCGAACTATGGCTACACCTTC. The encoded protein is CASSLPWDRANYGYTF.

The chain employs TRBV28 and TRBJ1-4, with a tentative D call TRBD1 (5 bases). CDR3 size: 12 residues. CDR1 and CDR2 (germline): MDHEN, SYDVKM. The ends were cut back, 7 bases at V and 8 bases at J, with 11 bases in the middle. CDR3 sequence (DNA): TGTGCCAGCACCACCGGGGGAGAAAAACTGTTTTTT. The encoded protein is CASTTGGEKLFF.